The sequence of this T cell receptor beta chain was determined in a study of blood T cell repertoires in COVID-19. From germline, CDR1 is LNHDA and CDR2 SQIVND (reference sequence). The CDR3 totals 13 residues. Trimming cost V 3 bases and J 4 bases, with 9 bases left between them. Measured with immunoSEQ multiplex PCR; TCRdb has only the in-frame clones, and not every one. Among hundreds of thousands of clones listed, 80% to 90% were seen once. The cohort comprised adults aged about 18 to 90 years residing in 20 to 30 US areas. Donors of Cohort 3 who recovered were those that had two negative PCRs, clearance, or symptom resolution.

What was sequenced was PBMCs or T cells enriched from blood (not recorded which). This TCR derives from a woman aged 18-35 years who had recovered from COVID-19. J is TRBJ1-1 and V is TRBV19; D unclear. The chain's CDR3 is CASSIARSTEAFF. The DNA of the CDR3 is TGTGCCAGTAGTATCGCTCGGTCCACTGAAGCTTTCTTT. The full variable domain, its missing parts supplied by reference TRBV19 and TRBJ1-1, is DGGITQSPKYLFRKEGQNVTLSCEQNLNHDAMYWYRQDPGQGLRLIYYSQIVNDFQKGDIAEGYSVSREKKESFPLTVTSAQKNPTAFYLCASSIARSTEAFFGQGTRLTVV.